A selection of T cell receptor beta chains follows, all from one sample in a study of T cells in localized non-small cell lung cancer. The data were produced by immunoSEQ multiplex PCR, yet TCRdb's version contains in-frame clones alone and is incomplete. The data hold roughly 84,000 clones, with around 89% observed a single time. The material was peripheral blood, obtained before any cancer treatment. The receptors here all came from a woman aged 40-69 years with stage I squamous cell lung carcinoma. Both conserved end residues are part of each CDR3. A D gene is named only where the DNA matches it firmly. Size is omitted from some rows. Given values are once, few, many or a class for expanded clones.

V,size,D,J,CDR3,DNA
TRBV5-1,NA,NA,TRBJ2-7,CASWPGGDNSYEQYF,TGCGCCAGCTGGCCCGGGGGCGATAACTCCTACGAGCAGTACTTC
TRBV30,NA,NA,TRBJ1-5,CAWSVGLASNQPQHF,TGTGCCTGGAGTGTAGGGCTGGCGAGCAATCAGCCCCAGCATTTT
TRBV2,NA,NA,TRBJ1-6,CASSETQVRLRATNNSPLHF,TGTGCCAGCAGTGAGACTCAGGTGCGACTAAGGGCAACCAATAATTCACCCCTCCACTTT
TRBV7-3,NA,TRBD1,TRBJ2-6,CASSWGTGNGANVLTF,TGTGCCAGCAGCTGGGGGACAGGGAATGGGGCCAACGTCCTGACTTTC
TRBV11-2,NA,TRBD2,TRBJ2-5,CASSLTSGGGLETQYF,TGTGCCAGCAGCTTAACAAGCGGGGGGGGATTAGAGACCCAGTACTTC
TRBV19,NA,NA,TRBJ1-1,CASSLPRNTEAFF,TGTGCCAGTAGCCTCCCCAGGAACACTGAAGCTTTCTTT
TRBV19,NA,NA,TRBJ1-5,CASSRVQQPQHF,TGTGCCAGTAGCAGGGTACAACAGCCCCAGCATTTT
TRBV18,NA,NA,TRBJ1-1,CASSNQRGEHTEAFF,TGTGCCAGCTCCAACCAACGGGGGGAGCACACTGAAGCTTTCTTT
TRBV5-4,once,TRBD1,TRBJ1-1,CASSSRTGTEAFF,TGTGCCAGCAGCTCCCGGACAGGGACTGAAGCTTTCTTT
TRBV18,NA,NA,TRBJ1-5,CASSRRDGNQPQHF,TGTGCCAGCTCAAGACGGGACGGCAATCAGCCCCAGCATTTT
TRBV9,once,TRBD2,TRBJ2-3,CASKAGDHTDTQYF,TGTGCCAGCAAAGCGGGGGATCACACAGATACGCAGTATTTT
TRBV7-9,NA,NA,TRBJ2-2,CASSLLTGELFF,TGTGCCAGCAGCCTCTTAACCGGGGAGCTGTTTTTT
TRBV5-6,once,NA,TRBJ1-6,CASSLAQGSPLHF,TGTGCCAGCAGCTTGGCCCAGGGTTCACCCCTCCACTTT